The 31 T cell receptor beta chains listed next were all sequenced from one sample in a study of T cell responses to AZD1222 COVID-19 vaccine (dated by TCRdb to the early 2020s). The library was generated by the immunoSEQ multiplex PCR assay. Entries here come from immuneACCESS through TCRdb and include only in-frame sequences with V and J called. Some clones fail to appear in such tables; in the studies checked, an unresolved V gene covers under half of the shortfall, and the cause of the remainder is unknown. The sample yields 100,000 to 150,000 clones; 91% were counted once. The biggest ten clones account for roughly 2% of the sample. Sample time point, as interpreted from the label and publication: about 28 days (+/-7) after the second vaccine dose. Material: peripheral blood, obtained 28 days after the second AZD1222 dose. The receptor set was obtained from an adult who received the AZD1222 COVID-19 vaccine.

The V gene is TRBV12-3 or TRBV12-4, the J gene TRBJ2-7; D is uncertain. The CDR3 spans 13 residues. V gave up 3 bases and J gave up 2 bases, with 8 bases separating them. This CDR3 is CASSLPGAYEQYF. The CDR3 DNA sequence: TGTGCCAGCAGTTTGCCCGGAGCCTACGAGCAGTACTTC.

The J gene is TRBJ2-1, the V gene TRBV3-1 (or the pseudogene TRBV3-2), with a weak D call TRBD2 (5 bases). The CDR3 spans 16 residues. V lost 4 bases and J lost 0, with 13 bases in between. Per germline, CDR1 LGHDT and CDR2 YNNKEL (reference sequence). The CDR3 DNA is TGTGCCAGCAGCCTCCCTAGCTCCAGCTCCTACAATGAGCAGTTCTTC. Translation gives CASSLPSSSSYNEQFF.

This chain joins TRBV7-3 and TRBJ2-1; no reliable D call. This CDR3 is built from 15 residues. V shed 1 base and J shed 6 bases, with 13 bases lying between them. Germline V CDR1 and CDR2: SGHTA, FQGTGA. CDR3 nucleotides: TGTGCCAGCAGCTTAATATTCGGGCAGGCCAATGAGCAGTTCTTC. It specifies CASSLIFGQANEQFF.

The chain recombines TRBV11-3 with TRBJ2-7, with a possible D match to TRBD1 (6 bases). Germline V gene lookup returns CDR1 SGHNT and CDR2 YENEEA. The CDR3 covers 15 residues. V lost 4 bases, J lost 7 bases, and 20 bases lay in between. This CDR3 reads CASSSIGTTSGEQYV. The CDR3 DNA sequence: TGTGCCAGCAGCTCCATCGGGACAACCTCGGGGGAGCAGTACGTC.

The rearrangement links TRBV2 to TRBJ2-6; 12 nucleotides match TRBD1. V was clipped by 6 bases and J by 3 bases; unmatched bases: 3. Germline CDR1 is SNHLY and CDR2 is FYNNEI. This CDR3 is built from 16 residues. CDR3 nucleotide sequence: TGTGCCAGCAGACGGGACAGGGGGCTTGGGGCCAACGTCCTGACTTTC. It is translated as CASRRDRGLGANVLTF.

The chain carries TRBV20-1 and TRBJ2-3, with unresolved D. The CDR3 contains 11 residues. V was trimmed by 3 bases and J by 4 bases, leaving 5 bases between them. Germline V lookup: CDR1 DFQATT, CDR2 SNEGSKA (reference sequence). The DNA of the CDR3 is TGCAGTGCTAGTATATCAGATACGCAGTATTTT. It specifies CSASISDTQYF.

This sequence joins TRBV7-9 and TRBJ1-6, with TRBD1 as a possible D gene (5 bases). Trimming left V 3 bases short and J 11 bases short, with 17 bases between. In germline, CDR1 is SEHNR, CDR2 FQNEAQ (reference sequence). The CDR3 is made up of 15 amino acids. The CDR3 here is CASSFDSLFQTPLHF. CDR3 DNA sequence: TGTGCCAGCAGCTTTGACAGCCTATTCCAAACACCCCTCCACTTT.

This clone was seen a single time. This chain joins TRBV2 and TRBJ1-6; D unclear. The germline V and J ends were trimmed by 1 base and 3 bases, with 4 bases remaining between them. CDR1 is SNHLY, CDR2 FYNNEI, per germline. The CDR3 is 14 residues long. CDR3 DNA: TGTGCCAGCAGTGAAGTGGTCTATAATTCACCCCTCCACTTT. Amino acid sequence: CASSEVVYNSPLHF.

The chain combines TRBV5-5 with TRBJ1-3, with a tentative D call TRBD1 (6 bases). Germline-derived CDR1 and CDR2 are SGHKS and YYEKEE (reference sequence). The V gene lost 4 bases and the J gene lost 4 bases, with 18 bases spanning the gap. This CDR3 spans 16 amino acids. This CDR3 is CASSPLGRDIGNTIYF. For the CDR3, the DNA is TGTGCCAGCAGCCCCTTAGGGAGGGACATCGGAAACACCATATATTTT.

This clone was detected once. The CDR3 coding sequence is TGTGCCAGCAGTTGGCAGGGGGGTTCCTACAATGAGCAGTTCTTC. Translating it yields CASSWQGGSYNEQFF. The chain is built from TRBV27 and TRBJ2-1; possibly TRBD1 for D (7 bases). CDR3 size: 15 residues. V was cut by 4 bases and J by 1 base, with 11 bases left in between. Germline V gene data show CDR1 as MNHEY and CDR2 as SMNVEV (reference sequence).

The V call is TRBV19, the J call TRBJ1-3; D ambiguous. The CDR3 consists of 19 residues. The ends were cut back, 5 bases at V and 0 bases at J, with 23 bases in the middle. CDR1 LNHDA and CDR2 SQIVND come from the germline V gene (reference sequence). The CDR3 loop reads CASSSISMLGRSSGNTIYF. The CDR3 DNA sequence: TGTGCCAGTAGTTCAATTAGTATGTTAGGCCGAAGCTCTGGAAACACCATATATTTT.

V gene TRBV6-5 combines with J gene TRBJ2-7; weak D call: TRBD1 (6 bases). The CDR3 is made up of 16 amino acids. Germline assignment: CDR1 MNHEY and CDR2 SVGAGI. Trimming cost V 2 bases and J 1 base, with 15 bases left between them. The DNA of the CDR3 is TGTGCCAGCAGTTACGACGAGGCAGGGGCTTCCTACGAGCAGTACTTC. Its translation is CASSYDEAGASYEQYF.

The V call is TRBV11-2, the J call TRBJ2-1; no reliable D call. Trimming removed 4 bases from V and 4 bases from J, with 11 bases in between. The germline V gene has CDR1 SGHAT and CDR2 FQNNGV. The CDR3 consists of 14 residues. The CDR3 loop reads CASSYLTGYNEQFF. CDR3 nucleotide sequence: TGTGCCAGCAGCTACTTGACTGGTTACAATGAGCAGTTCTTC.

V is TRBV30 and J is TRBJ2-2; 12 nucleotides agree with TRBD2. Germline values: CDR1 GTSNPN, CDR2 SVGIG (reference sequence). The CDR3 has 14 amino acids. V lost 5 bases, J lost 5 bases, and 3 bases stayed unmatched. The CDR3, as DNA: TGTGCCTGGGGACTAGCGGGATCGACCGGGGAGCTGTTTTTT. Its protein is CAWGLAGSTGELFF.

The chain is built from TRBV2 and TRBJ2-1, with 7 positions matching TRBD2. The CDR3 loop spans 16 amino acids. J gave up 6 bases and V 6 bases, and 14 bases lay outside the gene matches. Germline assignment: CDR1 SNHLY and CDR2 FYNNEI. For the CDR3, the DNA is TGTGCCAGCAGAGCGGGACTCGACTATCCACCCAATGAGCAGTTCTTC. This translates into CASRAGLDYPPNEQFF.

V is TRBV11-3 and J is TRBJ2-5; 10 bases are shared with TRBD1. In germline, CDR1 is SGHNT, CDR2 YENEEA. V lost 1 base, J lost 5 bases, and 7 bases stayed unmatched. CDR3 length equals 16 residues. CDR3: CASSLGRTGGMETQYF. The CDR3 DNA reads TGTGCCAGCAGCTTAGGACGGACAGGGGGTATGGAGACCCAGTACTTC.

The chain uses TRBV3-1 (or the pseudogene TRBV3-2) and TRBJ1-2; no clear D. In germline, CDR1 is LGHDT, CDR2 YNNKEL (reference sequence). Trimming removed 0 bases at V and 3 bases at J, with 17 bases between. The CDR3 consists of 17 residues. CDR3 in DNA: TGTGCCAGCAGCCAAGACGGCGGGTTAGGGAGGCACTATGGCTACACCTTC. This codes for CASSQDGGLGRHYGYTF.

This clone has a handful of counts. The V gene is TRBV18, the J gene TRBJ1-1, with D tentatively TRBD1 (5 bases). Germline values: CDR1 KGHSH, CDR2 LQKENI. The CDR3 is 13 amino acids. Trimming removed 3 bases at V and 5 bases at J, with 10 bases between. In DNA form, the CDR3 reads TGTGCCAGCTCACCGGATAGGACAACTGAAGCTTTCTTT. Protein: CASSPDRTTEAFF.

The rearrangement uses TRBV5-6 and TRBJ2-1; D is possibly TRBD2 (7 bases). This CDR3 is 16 amino acids long. Germline V gene data show CDR1 as SGHDT and CDR2 as YYEEEE. Trimming stripped 4 bases from V and 0 bases from J, with 14 bases between. In nucleotides, the CDR3 is TGTGCCAGCAGCCCGGCGGGGGCAAGCTCCTACAATGAGCAGTTCTTC. It is translated as CASSPAGASSYNEQFF.

The chain has TRBV7-2 and TRBJ1-5; D ambiguous. The germline gives CDR1 SGHTA, CDR2 FQGNSA. The CDR3 has 14 amino acids. Trimming removed 5 bases at V and 1 base at J, with 9 bases between. For the CDR3, the DNA is TGTGCCAGCAGCCGCGGTAGAAGCAATCAGCCCCAGCATTTT. Translated, it gives CASSRGRSNQPQHF.

This chain links TRBV6-6 with TRBJ2-2; maybe TRBD2 (5 bases). This CDR3 is built from 15 residues. Per the germline V gene, CDR1 is MNHNY and CDR2 is SVGAGI (reference sequence). The V end was cut by 2 bases, the J end by 4 bases, with 11 bases between. The DNA for the CDR3 is TGTGCCAGCAGTTACCAATCGGGGATCACCGGGGAGCTGTTTTTT. Encoded protein: CASSYQSGITGELFF.

The chain combines TRBV6-1 with TRBJ2-3, with D perhaps TRBD2 (6 bases). The CDR3 is made up of 16 amino acids. Trimming took 3 bases from V and 0 from J, leaving 13 bases between them. Germline V CDR1 and CDR2: MNHNS, SASEGT. Here the CDR3 reads CASSELEGASTDTQYF. CDR3 nucleotides: TGTGCCAGCAGTGAGTTGGAGGGAGCGAGCACAGATACGCAGTATTTT.

The rearrangement links TRBV2 to TRBJ2-5, with 7 bases matching TRBD2. Losses at the gene ends were 8 bases for V and 0 bases for J; bases not matched to a gene: 6. This CDR3 spans 14 amino acids. Germline V gene sequence: CDR1 SNHLY, CDR2 FYNNEI. The CDR3 sequence is CASGRGGYQETQYF. CDR3 sequence (DNA): TGTGCCAGCGGCCGCGGGGGTTACCAAGAGACCCAGTACTTC.

The V call is TRBV6-8, the J call TRBJ1-3, with D hard to call. The V end was cut by 0 bases, the J end by 0 bases, with 12 bases between. The length of the CDR3 is 17 residues. From germline, CDR1 is MNHGY and CDR2 SAAAGT. The CDR3 is CASSYSRERLSGNTIYF. The CDR3 region has the DNA TGTGCCAGCAGTTACTCTCGAGAAAGACTCTCTGGAAACACCATATATTTT.

The chain employs TRBV11-2 and TRBJ2-4; D possibly corresponds to TRBD2 (5 bases). V was pared by 2 bases and J by 0 bases, with 8 bases between. CDR1 is SGHAT, CDR2 FQNNGV, per germline. This CDR3 has 15 residues. The CDR3 coding sequence is TGTGCCAGCAGCTTACGGGGATTAGCCAAAAACATTCAGTACTTC. It yields the protein CASSLRGLAKNIQYF.

This chain joins TRBV7-2 and TRBJ1-1; possible D gene TRBD1, 5 bases. CDR3 length: 18 residues. The V end was cut by 5 bases, the J end by 1 base, with 23 bases between. Germline V gene lookup returns CDR1 SGHTA and CDR2 FQGNSA. The CDR3 loop reads CASSPWGNLLRENTEAFF. CDR3 sequence (DNA): TGTGCCAGCAGCCCCTGGGGGAATCTACTGAGAGAGAACACTGAAGCTTTCTTT. Supplemented by reference TRBV7-2 and TRBJ1-1, the full variable domain reads GAGVSQSPSNKVTEKGKDVELRCDPISGHTALYWYRQSLGQGLEFLIYFQGNSAPDKSGLPSDRFSAERTGGSVSTLTIQRTQQEDSAVYLCASSPWGNLLRENTEAFFGQGTRLTVV.

The rearrangement links TRBV29-1 to TRBJ1-3; D gene unclear. V lost 8 bases and J 1 base, leaving 12 bases between the germline ends. CDR1 is SQVTM and CDR2 is ANQGSEA in the germline V gene. This CDR3 region has 13 residues. DNA for the CDR3: TGCAGCTGCCAGGACTTTTCTGGAAACACCATATATTTT. Its protein product is CSCQDFSGNTIYF.

The chain recombines TRBV7-9 with TRBJ1-1; D is undetermined. The V and J ends lost 0 bases and 3 bases respectively, with 23 bases between them. CDR1 is SEHNR, CDR2 FQNEAQ, per germline (reference sequence). This CDR3 spans 19 amino acids. The DNA for the CDR3 is TGTGCCAGCAGCTTAGCGAGGATTAGAGGCACAAGCACGGACACTGAAGCTTTCTTT. Its protein product is CASSLARIRGTSTDTEAFF.

This clone turned up a few times. V gene TRBV19 combines with J gene TRBJ1-4; 11 nucleotides agree with TRBD1. V lost 6 bases, J lost 7 bases, and 4 bases stayed unmatched. Germline CDR1 reads LNHDA; CDR2 reads SQIVND (reference sequence). The CDR3 contains 14 residues. The CDR3 DNA sequence: TGTGCCAGTAGATGGACAGGGGGCGGTGAAAAACTGTTTTTT. Its translation: CASRWTGGGEKLFF. Supplemented by reference TRBV19 and TRBJ1-4, the full variable domain reads DGGITQSPKYLFRKEGQNVTLSCEQNLNHDAMYWYRQDPGQGLRLIYYSQIVNDFQKGDIAEGYSVSREKKESFPLTVTSAQKNPTAFYLCASRWTGGGEKLFFGSGTQLSVL.

The V and J genes are TRBV6-2 or TRBV6-3 and TRBJ2-2, with 7 bases that match TRBD2. The ends lost 4 bases at V and 3 bases at J; junction bases unmatched: 8. The CDR3 is made up of 16 amino acids. CDR1 is MNHEY and CDR2 is SVGEGT in the germline V gene. CDR3 sequence: CASSFTSAIDTGELFF. As DNA, the CDR3 is TGTGCCAGCAGTTTCACTAGCGCGATCGACACCGGGGAGCTGTTTTTT.

The V gene is TRBV7-2, the J gene TRBJ2-7; 12 nucleotides agree with TRBD2. The CDR3 extends over 14 amino acids. The germline gives CDR1 SGHTA, CDR2 FQGNSA. The ends lost 5 bases at V and 6 bases at J; junction bases unmatched: 5. The CDR3 protein is CASSPGTSGREQYV. For the CDR3, the DNA is TGTGCCAGCAGCCCCGGGACTAGCGGGCGCGAGCAGTACGTC.